Presented here are 2 T cell receptor beta chains from one specimen sequenced in a study of neurological immune-mediated disorders. Specified time point: longitudinal time-point 1 (baseline). TCRdb recomputed calls from the 5' RACE reads with MiXCR, one row per CDR3 protein. The sample yields about 57,000 distinct CDR3 sequences, about 10% seen once. The sequenced sample was PBMCs. These receptors were collected from a male donor with HTLV-1-associated myelopathy (HAM/TSP).

The chain has TRBV21-1 and TRBJ2-2; TRBD2, the table's D call, lacks a check against the DNA. TRBV21-1 is a documented pseudogene. This CDR3 comprises 20 residues. The CDR3 DNA is TGTGCCAGCAGCAAAAAGGGGCTAGCGGGTGGGCTCCCGGGCACCGTGGAGCTGTTTTTT. The encoded protein is CASSKKGLAGGLPGTVELFF.

Regarding this clonotype: With a much larger clone just one base away, this may be a read error. This sequence joins TRBV5-1 and TRBJ1-1; D gene uncertain. The CDR3 totals 14 residues. CDR1 is SGHRS, CDR2 YFSETQ, per germline. V lost 0 bases and J lost 11, with 17 bases in between. As DNA, the CDR3 is TGCGCCAGCAGCTTGGTGGCGCAGCCGAAAGATGCTTTCTTT. Translation gives CASSLVAQPKDAFF.